A single sample is the source of the 20 T cell receptor beta chains below, sequenced in a study of T-cell memory formation after mild COVID-19 (dated by TCRdb to the early 2020s). The library was made by 5' RACE. The instrument was an Illumina NovaSeq 6000. TCRdb reran the public reads through fastp at Q25 and MiXCR, keeping productive beta chains. Merged by CDR3 protein, the rows form single entries marked with the most common genes and DNA. The sample table holds 190,000 or so distinct CDR3 sequences, of which over 20% were seen once. 23% of the sample goes to the ten largest clones. Input material: PBMCs or a T cell subset sorted from them (not recorded which). These TCRs come from an adult woman who had mild COVID-19 (a few samples of this study predate the infection). The sample titles of this study are shuffled in the database, so cell type and time point are left out; the donor was told from shared clones.

DNA of the CDR3: TGTGCCAGCAGCCCGGGCCCGTACACTGAAGCTTTCTTT. Translating gives CASSPGPYTEAFF. The V call is TRBV5-6, the J call TRBJ1-1, with D hard to call. The CDR3 loop spans 13 amino acids. The V gene lost 4 bases and the J gene lost 3 bases, with 10 bases spanning the gap. Germline V CDR1 and CDR2: SGHDT, YYEEEE.

This clonotype was counted between two and nine times. The rearrangement joins TRBV12-3 or TRBV12-4 to TRBJ2-3; D is ambiguous. The CDR3 contains 14 residues. Deletions cut 2 bases from V and 0 bases from J, with 6 bases between. The CDR3 spells CASSLLGSTDTQYF. The CDR3 nucleotides are TGTGCCAGCAGTTTACTCGGGAGCACAGATACGCAGTATTTT.

This rearrangement joins TRBV7-2 to TRBJ2-1; 12 bases map to TRBD2. J was trimmed by 8 bases and V by 4 bases; bases with no gene match: 9. The germline V gene encodes CDR1 SGHTA and CDR2 FQGNSA. This CDR3 contains 16 residues. In DNA form, the CDR3 reads TGTGCCAGCAGCTCCCTAGCGGGGGGGCCGGGCTATGAGCAGTTCTTC. It is translated as CASSSLAGGPGYEQFF.

The V and J genes are TRBV6-2 or TRBV6-3 and TRBJ2-7, with 9 bases matching TRBD2. V gave up 0 bases and J gave up 7 bases; unmatched junction bases: 10. This CDR3 comprises 16 residues. The germline V gene encodes CDR1 MNHEY and CDR2 SVGEGT. CDR3 amino acids: CASSYSGSSGREEQYF. The CDR3 bases are TGTGCCAGCAGTTACTCCGGGAGTAGCGGGAGAGAAGAGCAGTACTTC.

This clonotype was found a few times. The V and J genes are TRBV29-1 and TRBJ2-7; either TRBD1 or TRBD2 may supply D (6 bases each). Per the germline V gene, CDR1 is SQVTM and CDR2 is ANQGSEA. Trimming removed 7 bases at V and 0 bases at J, with 16 bases between. The CDR3 is 14 residues long. DNA of the CDR3: TGCAGCGCATCAGGAGGGGGGATCTCCTACGAGCAGTACTTC. This encodes CSASGGGISYEQYF.

This clonotype came up a few times. The chain recombines TRBV6-5 with TRBJ2-3, with D possibly being TRBD2 (5 bases). The V and J ends lost 0 bases and 6 bases respectively, with 16 bases between them. Per germline, CDR1 MNHEY and CDR2 SVGAGI. This CDR3 comprises 16 residues. The CDR3 is CASSYSDLRFEDTQYF. The DNA for the CDR3 is TGTGCCAGCAGTTACTCGGACTTGCGATTTGAGGATACGCAGTATTTT.

The rearrangement uses TRBV4-3 and TRBJ1-1; D is undetermined. CDR3 length equals 14 residues. CDR1 and CDR2 (germline): LGHNA, YSLEER. Trimming removed 5 bases at V and 5 bases at J, with 15 bases between. The CDR3 region is CASSDRLGNTEAFF. CDR3 DNA: TGCGCCAGCAGCGACCGACTGGGGAATACTGAAGCTTTCTTT.

This clonotype was detected a few times. The chain uses TRBV29-1 and TRBJ1-1; D uncertain. V was shortened by 5 bases and J by 2 bases, with 9 bases between the two germline ends. The CDR3 has 12 amino acids. CDR1 SQVTM and CDR2 ANQGSEA come from the germline V gene. CDR3 sequence reads: CSVHIRNTEAFF. CDR3 DNA: TGCAGCGTTCATATCCGAAACACTGAAGCTTTCTTT.

The chain is built from TRBV24-1 and TRBJ2-7, with 9 positions matching TRBD2. With V trimmed by 7 bases and J by 2 bases, 5 bases remained unmatched. CDR1 and CDR2 from the germline V gene are KGHDR and SFDVKD. This CDR3 spans 14 amino acids. The CDR3 DNA reads TGTGCCACCAGCGCGGGAGGGGGCACCTACGAGCAGTACTTC. It codes for CATSAGGGTYEQYF.

This clonotype was seen a handful of times. The chain is built from TRBV7-9 and TRBJ2-3; no reliable D call. Deletions cut 1 base from V and 2 bases from J, with 10 bases between. Germline lookup yields CDR1 SEHNR and CDR2 FQNEAQ (reference sequence). This CDR3 has 15 residues. The CDR3 nucleotides are TGTGCCAGCAGCTTAGAGTTCGACTCCACAGATACGCAGTATTTT. As protein: CASSLEFDSTDTQYF. Combining the CDR3 with reference TRBV7-9 and TRBJ2-3 gives the whole variable domain DTGVSQNPRHKITKRGQNVTFRCDPISEHNRLYWYRQTLGQGPEFLTYFQNEAQLEKSRLLSDRFSAERPKGSFSTLEIQRTEQGDSAMYLCASSLEFDSTDTQYFGPGTRLTVL.

This clonotype was seen a handful of times. V and J are TRBV13 and TRBJ1-1, with D unresolved. V gave up 0 bases and J gave up 6 bases, with 11 bases separating them. This CDR3 spans 14 amino acids. The V gene's germline CDR1 is PRHDT and CDR2 FYEKMQ (reference sequence). This chain's CDR3 is CASSLGLGFPEAFF. CDR3 sequence (DNA): TGTGCCAGCAGCTTAGGGTTGGGTTTCCCTGAAGCTTTCTTT.

The chain employs TRBV5-6 and TRBJ1-1; D call uncertain. Between the trimmed V and J ends, which lost 0 bases and 3 bases, there was a span of 15 bases. This CDR3 comprises 16 residues. Germline V gene lookup returns CDR1 SGHDT and CDR2 YYEEEE. CDR3 protein: CASSLEGLRKDTEAFF. The CDR3 nucleotides read TGTGCCAGCAGCTTGGAAGGGCTCAGAAAGGACACTGAAGCTTTCTTT. The full variable domain, with the rest looked up from reference TRBV5-6 and TRBJ1-1, is DAGVTQSPTHLIKTRGQQVTLRCSPKSGHDTVSWYQQALGQGPQFIFQYYEEEERQRGNFPDRFSGHQFPNYSSELNVNALLLGDSALYLCASSLEGLRKDTEAFFGQGTRLTVV.

There are a few counts of this clonotype. The chain is built from TRBV7-6 and TRBJ2-7, with TRBD1 identical over 11 bases. Germline lookup yields CDR1 SGHVS and CDR2 FNYEAQ. J lost 6 bases, V lost 5 bases, and 9 bases had no gene match. The CDR3 loop spans 15 amino acids. CDR3 DNA sequence: TGTGCCAGCAGCCTAAGCTTGGACAGGGGGCTCGAGCAGTACTTC. Its protein is CASSLSLDRGLEQYF. Using reference TRBV7-6 and TRBJ2-7 for the parts outside the CDR3, the full variable domain is GAGVSQSPRYKVTKRGQDVALRCDPISGHVSLYWYRQALGQGPEFLTYFNYEAQQDKSGLPNDRFSAERPEGSISTLTIQRTEQRDSAMYRCASSLSLDRGLEQYFGPGTRLTVT.

The rearrangement links TRBV19 to TRBJ2-5; the D call may be TRBD1 or TRBD2 (5 bases each). Trimming cost V 5 bases and J 5 bases, with 15 bases left between them. This CDR3 has 14 amino acids. Germline CDR1 is LNHDA and CDR2 is SQIVND (reference sequence). The CDR3 DNA reads TGTGCCAGTAGTCCCGGGACCGTCCAGGAGACCCAGTACTTC. This gives the protein CASSPGTVQETQYF.

The chain couples TRBV12-3 or TRBV12-4 to TRBJ2-3; 10 bases line up with TRBD1. This CDR3 region has 15 residues. The V gene end was trimmed by 8 bases and the J gene end by 5 bases; junction bases not matched to a gene: 10. The CDR3 spells CASERTGGGIDTQYF. The CDR3 DNA reads TGTGCCAGCGAAAGGACAGGGGGAGGGATAGATACGCAGTATTTT.

This rearrangement joins TRBV21-1 to TRBJ1-5; TRBD1, the D gene given by the table, was not confirmed from the DNA. TRBV21-1 has pseudogene status. The length of the CDR3 is 16 residues. CDR3 sequence: CASSKVGGEGSQPQHF. CDR3 DNA sequence: TGTGCCAGCAGCAAAGTTGGGGGGGAAGGGAGTCAGCCCCAGCATTTT.

This chain joins TRBV30 and TRBJ1-5; D not resolved. The CDR3 extends over 15 amino acids. Trimming took 3 bases from V and 4 from J, leaving 16 bases between them. CDR1 and CDR2 from the germline V gene are GTSNPN and SVGIG (reference sequence). For the CDR3, the DNA is TGTGCCTGGAGGTCTGAAGTAGGGAGTAATCAGCCCCAGCATTTT. It is translated as CAWRSEVGSNQPQHF.

The J gene is TRBJ1-6, the V gene TRBV7-2; the D gene is possibly TRBD1 (6 bases). Trimming removed 5 bases at V and 7 bases at J, with 12 bases between. The CDR3 has 14 amino acids. Germline V CDR1 and CDR2: SGHTA, FQGNSA. The CDR3 loop is CASSDWTVNSPLHF. The CDR3 region has the DNA TGTGCCAGCAGCGACTGGACAGTGAATTCACCCCTCCACTTT.

The chain combines TRBV27 with TRBJ2-3; D call uncertain. Trimming pared 3 bases from V and 3 bases from J, leaving 16 bases between. The CDR3 runs 16 residues. From germline, CDR1 is MNHEY and CDR2 SMNVEV (reference sequence). The CDR3 DNA is TGTGCCAGCAGTTTTGCCCTCAATTTGTTGACAGATACGCAGTATTTT. Its translation: CASSFALNLLTDTQYF.

This clonotype has just a few counts. This chain connects TRBV20-1 to TRBJ2-3; D not certain. Germline loops: CDR1 DFQATT, CDR2 SNEGSKA (reference sequence). Trimming stripped 5 bases from V and 1 base from J, with 10 bases between. The CDR3 length is 13 residues. CDR3 sequence reads: CSALNRGTDTQYF. The CDR3 DNA is TGCAGTGCTCTCAACCGGGGCACAGATACGCAGTATTTT.